Below are 14 T cell receptor beta chains sequenced from a single sample in a study of cytomegalovirus exposure and HLA in healthy donors. Clones were read by immunoSEQ multiplex PCR, and TCRdb kept only the in-frame ones, dropping some. Of about 68,000 clones in the sample, roughly nine tenths are singletons; the top ten hold 2.5% to 3.5%. Sequences were obtained from PBMCs. The receptors shown here come from a man between 18 and 29 years old in good health and CMV-seronegative.

J is TRBJ2-1 and V is TRBV9, with a weak D call TRBD1 (6 bases). CDR1 and CDR2 (germline): SGDLS, YYNGEE. V was shortened by 4 bases and J by 1 base, with 12 bases between the two germline ends. This CDR3 contains 15 residues. CDR3 in amino acids: CASSSVTGSYNEQFF. CDR3 DNA sequence: TGTGCCAGCAGCTCAGTTACAGGGTCCTACAATGAGCAGTTCTTC.

The chain employs TRBV6-1 and TRBJ2-7, with D possibly matching TRBD1 (5 bases). CDR1 is MNHNS, CDR2 SASEGT, per germline. V lost 7 bases, J lost 4 bases, and 17 bases lay in between. The CDR3 contains 14 residues. CDR3 coding DNA: TGTGCCAGCATAAGGGGTGGAAAGGGATACGAGCAGTACTTC. Protein product: CASIRGGKGYEQYF.

The chain has TRBV28 and TRBJ2-1; D remains ambiguous. There are 11 residues in the CDR3. Trimming left V 6 bases short and J 7 bases short, with 7 bases between. The germline V gene encodes CDR1 MDHEN and CDR2 SYDVKM. The DNA for the CDR3 is TGTGCCAGCAGAGCATTAAATGAGCAGTTCTTC. Translating it yields CASRALNEQFF. The full variable domain, rest sourced from reference TRBV28 and TRBJ2-1, is DVKVTQSSRYLVKRTGEKVFLECVQDMDHENMFWYRQDPGLGLRLIYFSYDVKMKEKGDIPEGYSVSREKKERFSLILESASTNQTSMYLCASRALNEQFFGPGTRLTVL.

In this sample, this clone turned up once. The chain joins TRBV2 to TRBJ1-1; 8 bases are shared with TRBD1. The CDR3 is 14 residues long. Germline V gene data show CDR1 as SNHLY and CDR2 as FYNNEI. V trimming: 6 bases; J trimming: 1 base; junction bases outside the gene matches: 4. The CDR3 DNA reads TGTGCCAGCAGCAACCAGGGGGCGAACACTGAAGCTTTCTTT. It yields the protein CASSNQGANTEAFF.

This clone was seen just once. The genes are TRBV12-5 and TRBJ1-1; TRBD1 might be the D (5 bases). Germline V gene lookup returns CDR1 LGHNT and CDR2 FRNRAP. V was clipped by 1 base and J by 3 bases, with 9 bases between them. The length of the CDR3 is 14 residues. The CDR3 is CASGLGTQYTEAFF. In DNA, the CDR3 is TGTGCTAGTGGTTTGGGGACACAATACACTGAAGCTTTCTTT.

The gene calls are TRBV7-6 and TRBJ2-6; D is possibly TRBD2 (5 bases). This CDR3 is 15 amino acids long. V was pared by 7 bases and J by 0 bases, with 10 bases between. Germline V lookup: CDR1 SGHVS, CDR2 FNYEAQ. The CDR3 DNA is TGTGCCAGCACCATGAGGGACTCTGGGGCCAACGTCCTGACTTTC. Protein product: CASTMRDSGANVLTF.

This chain links TRBV13 with TRBJ2-3; TRBD2 aligns across 7 bases. Germline V gives CDR1 PRHDT, CDR2 FYEKMQ (reference sequence). There are 15 residues in the CDR3. V lost 5 bases, J lost 0 bases, and 5 bases stayed unmatched. CDR3 loop: CASSRSGRSTDTQYF. CDR3 sequence (DNA): TGTGCCAGCAGCCGTAGCGGGCGGAGCACAGATACGCAGTATTTT.

This chain joins TRBV28 and TRBJ1-2, with D tentatively TRBD1 (6 bases). The CDR3 spans 16 residues. Germline lookup yields CDR1 MDHEN and CDR2 SYDVKM. Trimming pared 6 bases from V and 5 bases from J, leaving 22 bases between. The CDR3 DNA follows: TGTGCCAGCAGCCCCGAGGACAGACATAACACTTATGGCTACACCTTC. Translated, it gives CASSPEDRHNTYGYTF.

CDR3 nucleotides: TGTGCCAGCAGTACCCCCTCAGCGGGAGGAAGAGATACGCAGTATTTT. This codes for CASSTPSAGGRDTQYF. The J gene is TRBJ2-3, the V gene TRBV27; TRBD2 matches at 9 bases. Germline trimming cut 5 bases from V and 5 bases from J; bases unmatched to any gene: 11. The CDR3 has 16 residues. Germline CDR1 is MNHEY and CDR2 is SMNVEV (reference sequence).

The chain combines TRBV9 with TRBJ2-2; 7 positions match TRBD2. V shed 3 bases and J 3 bases; nucleotides not matched to a gene: 5. Germline CDR1 reads SGDLS; CDR2 reads YYNGEE. The CDR3 runs to 15 residues. CDR3 in DNA: TGTGCCAGCAGCGGACATAGCGGGTACACCGGGGAGCTGTTTTTT. This encodes CASSGHSGYTGELFF.

This chain connects TRBV5-6 to TRBJ2-3, with 8 bases lining up with TRBD2. This CDR3 region has 15 residues. The trim removed 6 bases at V and 3 bases at J, leaving 9 bases unmatched. Looked up from germline, CDR1 is SGHDT and CDR2 is YYEEEE. The CDR3 DNA reads TGTGCCAGCACCCGGGGCGGGAGGACTACAGATACGCAGTATTTT. Residues: CASTRGGRTTDTQYF. Looking up the rest from reference TRBV5-6 and TRBJ2-3 gives the full variable domain: DAGVTQSPTHLIKTRGQQVTLRCSPKSGHDTVSWYQQALGQGPQFIFQYYEEEERQRGNFPDRFSGHQFPNYSSELNVNALLLGDSALYLCASTRGGRTTDTQYFGPGTRLTVL.

The chain uses TRBV7-2 and TRBJ1-5; TRBD1 matches 10 bases. The CDR3 spans 15 residues. V shed 5 bases, J shed 7 bases, and the junction held 8 bases outside the gene matches. Germline assignment: CDR1 SGHTA and CDR2 FQGNSA. CDR3 in amino acids: CASSPTGGQYQPQHF. The CDR3 DNA follows: TGTGCCAGCAGCCCGACAGGGGGCCAATACCAGCCCCAGCATTTT.

The chain links TRBV28 to TRBJ2-1; D gene ambiguous. This CDR3 comprises 12 residues. Germline V CDR1 and CDR2: MDHEN, SYDVKM. Between the trimmed V and J ends, which lost 8 bases and 10 bases, there was a span of 15 bases. CDR3 sequence (DNA): TGTGCCAGCGGTTCTCTAGTGGAGGAGCAGTTCTTC. Protein: CASGSLVEEQFF.

This clone occurred a few times. V is TRBV5-6 and J is TRBJ1-4; weak D call: TRBD1 (5 bases). V dropped 3 bases and J dropped 8 bases, with 14 bases sitting between them. The CDR3 is 14 amino acids. Germline CDR1 SGHDT, CDR2 YYEEEE. The CDR3 spells CASSSSREGEKLFF. The CDR3, as DNA: TGTGCCAGCAGCTCCAGCAGGGAGGGGGAAAAACTGTTTTTT.